This T cell receptor (beta chain) was sequenced during a study of spatial heterogeneity in lung cancer. Indicated time point: sample taken at primary tumor resection. Concerning this clonotype: Its antigen remains unidentified.

Individual TCR cDNA molecules each bore their own unique molecular identifier. Via MiXCR, TCRdb re-called the 5' RACE reads, giving one row per CDR3 protein. The sample consists of 10,000 to 12,000 distinct CDR3 sequences, about 12% of them appearing once. General study points: Within tumors, counts of expanded alpha and beta TCRs tracked tumor mutation counts.

The sequence derives from a female donor with early-stage non-small cell lung cancer. The input for sequencing was lung tumor tissue, taken at surgery.

In nucleotides, the CDR3 is TGTGCCAGCAGCCTTGGGGGAACGGCCAAAAACATTCAGTACTTC. It is translated as CASSLGGTAKNIQYF. The V and J genes are TRBV28 and TRBJ2-4, with D perhaps matching TRBD1 or TRBD2 (5 bases each). CDR3 size: 15 residues. Germline CDR1 is MDHEN and CDR2 is SYDVKM. Trimming stripped 6 bases from V and 1 base from J, with 13 bases between. Using reference TRBV28 and TRBJ2-4 for the parts outside the CDR3, the full variable domain is DVKVTQSSRYLVKRTGEKVFLECVQDMDHENMFWYRQDPGLGLRLIYFSYDVKMKEKGDIPEGYSVSREKKERFSLILESASTNQTSMYLCASSLGGTAKNIQYFGAGTRLSVL.